This is a list of T cell receptor beta chains from one sample in a study of T cells expressing NK-cell markers. TCRdb reprocessed the 5' RACE reads, keeping one entry per CDR3 protein, no DNA. This sample carries about 450,000 distinct CDR3 sequences, with approximately 6.8% going to the ten biggest clones. The sequencing input was blood T cells: a sorted CD56 or NKG2C T cell subset, CD4+ or CD8+ T cells, or bulk PBMC T cells (not recorded which). All receptors derive from a woman aged 18 to 75 in good health. The CDR3 runs from the conserved cysteine through the conserved F or W.

V	J	CDR3
TRBV7-2	TRBJ2-3	CASSTGKGTDTQYF
TRBV19	TRBJ1-5	CASKRSRTDQPQHF
TRBV18	TRBJ2-7	CASSWTGGFYEQYF
TRBV7-3	TRBJ2-2	CASSLYSGELFF
TRBV20-1	TRBJ1-5	CSAQDRANQPQHF
TRBV27	TRBJ2-1	CASSPLNQGTNEQFF
TRBV3-1	TRBJ2-1	CASRQSGSLYNEQFF
TRBV20-1	TRBJ2-7	CSAQGLTTYEQYF
TRBV5-1	TRBJ2-5	CASSLSLAGVIRETQYF
TRBV20-1	TRBJ2-5	CSASPDRSTGQYF
TRBV27	TRBJ2-3	CASSLRLGGGAATDTQYF
TRBV4-3	TRBJ2-5	CASSHDPDLTGGETQYF
TRBV7-2	TRBJ2-7	CASSRSGVSQYF
TRBV6-1	TRBJ2-7	CASSPQGLSSYEQYF
TRBV28	TRBJ2-5	CASSPPFGETQYF
TRBV6-5	TRBJ2-2	CASSYPRAGELFF
TRBV11-1	TRBJ2-3	CASSFPLSGPGGADTQYF
TRBV20-1	TRBJ2-1	CSASLASGSVSYNEQFF
TRBV9	TRBJ2-4	CASSVGTDIAKNSQYF
TRBV7-8	TRBJ1-1	CASSGVGTTNTEAFF
TRBV21-1	TRBJ2-5	CASRGLRGQPQETQYF
TRBV6-5	TRBJ1-1	CASSYGLGRGGEAFF
TRBV20-1	TRBJ2-7	CSARDWGPAGASYEQYF
TRBV28	TRBJ1-2	CASSLILIDYGYTF
TRBV6-2/TRBV6-3	TRBJ2-7	CASRETGTSYEQYF
TRBV20-1	TRBJ2-7	CSATREQGNEQYF
TRBV27	TRBJ2-7	CASSLASGSYEQYF
TRBV3-1	TRBJ2-5	CASSLSGDQETQYF
TRBV7-2	TRBJ2-5	CASSFPSWYQETQYF
TRBV28	TRBJ2-3	CASGKGQGSTDTQYF
TRBV19	TRBJ2-7	CASSMVRAPLEQYF
TRBV5-1	TRBJ2-7	CASSLTSGRAEQYF
TRBV19	TRBJ2-1	CASSMGGSGEQFF
TRBV11-2	TRBJ2-1	CASSLGGGAINEQFF
TRBV6-2/TRBV6-3	TRBJ1-6	CASSRLDSPLHF
TRBV11-2	TRBJ1-1	CASSLQTGGTEAFF
TRBV20-1	TRBJ2-7	CSPGQGSYEQYF
TRBV11-2	TRBJ2-3	CASSLDQSGYTDTQYF
TRBV19	TRBJ2-3	CASGGFPPTDTQYF
TRBV4-3	TRBJ1-5	CASSMGVESNQPQHF
TRBV4-3	TRBJ2-5	CASSHHIAGGQETQYF
TRBV27	TRBJ2-3	CASSRPGQPNPDTQYF
TRBV20-1	TRBJ2-1	CSARVLGNYNEQFF
TRBV6-5	TRBJ1-5	CASSYKPGLQDQPQHF
TRBV20-1	TRBJ2-1	CSASWLAVNEQFF